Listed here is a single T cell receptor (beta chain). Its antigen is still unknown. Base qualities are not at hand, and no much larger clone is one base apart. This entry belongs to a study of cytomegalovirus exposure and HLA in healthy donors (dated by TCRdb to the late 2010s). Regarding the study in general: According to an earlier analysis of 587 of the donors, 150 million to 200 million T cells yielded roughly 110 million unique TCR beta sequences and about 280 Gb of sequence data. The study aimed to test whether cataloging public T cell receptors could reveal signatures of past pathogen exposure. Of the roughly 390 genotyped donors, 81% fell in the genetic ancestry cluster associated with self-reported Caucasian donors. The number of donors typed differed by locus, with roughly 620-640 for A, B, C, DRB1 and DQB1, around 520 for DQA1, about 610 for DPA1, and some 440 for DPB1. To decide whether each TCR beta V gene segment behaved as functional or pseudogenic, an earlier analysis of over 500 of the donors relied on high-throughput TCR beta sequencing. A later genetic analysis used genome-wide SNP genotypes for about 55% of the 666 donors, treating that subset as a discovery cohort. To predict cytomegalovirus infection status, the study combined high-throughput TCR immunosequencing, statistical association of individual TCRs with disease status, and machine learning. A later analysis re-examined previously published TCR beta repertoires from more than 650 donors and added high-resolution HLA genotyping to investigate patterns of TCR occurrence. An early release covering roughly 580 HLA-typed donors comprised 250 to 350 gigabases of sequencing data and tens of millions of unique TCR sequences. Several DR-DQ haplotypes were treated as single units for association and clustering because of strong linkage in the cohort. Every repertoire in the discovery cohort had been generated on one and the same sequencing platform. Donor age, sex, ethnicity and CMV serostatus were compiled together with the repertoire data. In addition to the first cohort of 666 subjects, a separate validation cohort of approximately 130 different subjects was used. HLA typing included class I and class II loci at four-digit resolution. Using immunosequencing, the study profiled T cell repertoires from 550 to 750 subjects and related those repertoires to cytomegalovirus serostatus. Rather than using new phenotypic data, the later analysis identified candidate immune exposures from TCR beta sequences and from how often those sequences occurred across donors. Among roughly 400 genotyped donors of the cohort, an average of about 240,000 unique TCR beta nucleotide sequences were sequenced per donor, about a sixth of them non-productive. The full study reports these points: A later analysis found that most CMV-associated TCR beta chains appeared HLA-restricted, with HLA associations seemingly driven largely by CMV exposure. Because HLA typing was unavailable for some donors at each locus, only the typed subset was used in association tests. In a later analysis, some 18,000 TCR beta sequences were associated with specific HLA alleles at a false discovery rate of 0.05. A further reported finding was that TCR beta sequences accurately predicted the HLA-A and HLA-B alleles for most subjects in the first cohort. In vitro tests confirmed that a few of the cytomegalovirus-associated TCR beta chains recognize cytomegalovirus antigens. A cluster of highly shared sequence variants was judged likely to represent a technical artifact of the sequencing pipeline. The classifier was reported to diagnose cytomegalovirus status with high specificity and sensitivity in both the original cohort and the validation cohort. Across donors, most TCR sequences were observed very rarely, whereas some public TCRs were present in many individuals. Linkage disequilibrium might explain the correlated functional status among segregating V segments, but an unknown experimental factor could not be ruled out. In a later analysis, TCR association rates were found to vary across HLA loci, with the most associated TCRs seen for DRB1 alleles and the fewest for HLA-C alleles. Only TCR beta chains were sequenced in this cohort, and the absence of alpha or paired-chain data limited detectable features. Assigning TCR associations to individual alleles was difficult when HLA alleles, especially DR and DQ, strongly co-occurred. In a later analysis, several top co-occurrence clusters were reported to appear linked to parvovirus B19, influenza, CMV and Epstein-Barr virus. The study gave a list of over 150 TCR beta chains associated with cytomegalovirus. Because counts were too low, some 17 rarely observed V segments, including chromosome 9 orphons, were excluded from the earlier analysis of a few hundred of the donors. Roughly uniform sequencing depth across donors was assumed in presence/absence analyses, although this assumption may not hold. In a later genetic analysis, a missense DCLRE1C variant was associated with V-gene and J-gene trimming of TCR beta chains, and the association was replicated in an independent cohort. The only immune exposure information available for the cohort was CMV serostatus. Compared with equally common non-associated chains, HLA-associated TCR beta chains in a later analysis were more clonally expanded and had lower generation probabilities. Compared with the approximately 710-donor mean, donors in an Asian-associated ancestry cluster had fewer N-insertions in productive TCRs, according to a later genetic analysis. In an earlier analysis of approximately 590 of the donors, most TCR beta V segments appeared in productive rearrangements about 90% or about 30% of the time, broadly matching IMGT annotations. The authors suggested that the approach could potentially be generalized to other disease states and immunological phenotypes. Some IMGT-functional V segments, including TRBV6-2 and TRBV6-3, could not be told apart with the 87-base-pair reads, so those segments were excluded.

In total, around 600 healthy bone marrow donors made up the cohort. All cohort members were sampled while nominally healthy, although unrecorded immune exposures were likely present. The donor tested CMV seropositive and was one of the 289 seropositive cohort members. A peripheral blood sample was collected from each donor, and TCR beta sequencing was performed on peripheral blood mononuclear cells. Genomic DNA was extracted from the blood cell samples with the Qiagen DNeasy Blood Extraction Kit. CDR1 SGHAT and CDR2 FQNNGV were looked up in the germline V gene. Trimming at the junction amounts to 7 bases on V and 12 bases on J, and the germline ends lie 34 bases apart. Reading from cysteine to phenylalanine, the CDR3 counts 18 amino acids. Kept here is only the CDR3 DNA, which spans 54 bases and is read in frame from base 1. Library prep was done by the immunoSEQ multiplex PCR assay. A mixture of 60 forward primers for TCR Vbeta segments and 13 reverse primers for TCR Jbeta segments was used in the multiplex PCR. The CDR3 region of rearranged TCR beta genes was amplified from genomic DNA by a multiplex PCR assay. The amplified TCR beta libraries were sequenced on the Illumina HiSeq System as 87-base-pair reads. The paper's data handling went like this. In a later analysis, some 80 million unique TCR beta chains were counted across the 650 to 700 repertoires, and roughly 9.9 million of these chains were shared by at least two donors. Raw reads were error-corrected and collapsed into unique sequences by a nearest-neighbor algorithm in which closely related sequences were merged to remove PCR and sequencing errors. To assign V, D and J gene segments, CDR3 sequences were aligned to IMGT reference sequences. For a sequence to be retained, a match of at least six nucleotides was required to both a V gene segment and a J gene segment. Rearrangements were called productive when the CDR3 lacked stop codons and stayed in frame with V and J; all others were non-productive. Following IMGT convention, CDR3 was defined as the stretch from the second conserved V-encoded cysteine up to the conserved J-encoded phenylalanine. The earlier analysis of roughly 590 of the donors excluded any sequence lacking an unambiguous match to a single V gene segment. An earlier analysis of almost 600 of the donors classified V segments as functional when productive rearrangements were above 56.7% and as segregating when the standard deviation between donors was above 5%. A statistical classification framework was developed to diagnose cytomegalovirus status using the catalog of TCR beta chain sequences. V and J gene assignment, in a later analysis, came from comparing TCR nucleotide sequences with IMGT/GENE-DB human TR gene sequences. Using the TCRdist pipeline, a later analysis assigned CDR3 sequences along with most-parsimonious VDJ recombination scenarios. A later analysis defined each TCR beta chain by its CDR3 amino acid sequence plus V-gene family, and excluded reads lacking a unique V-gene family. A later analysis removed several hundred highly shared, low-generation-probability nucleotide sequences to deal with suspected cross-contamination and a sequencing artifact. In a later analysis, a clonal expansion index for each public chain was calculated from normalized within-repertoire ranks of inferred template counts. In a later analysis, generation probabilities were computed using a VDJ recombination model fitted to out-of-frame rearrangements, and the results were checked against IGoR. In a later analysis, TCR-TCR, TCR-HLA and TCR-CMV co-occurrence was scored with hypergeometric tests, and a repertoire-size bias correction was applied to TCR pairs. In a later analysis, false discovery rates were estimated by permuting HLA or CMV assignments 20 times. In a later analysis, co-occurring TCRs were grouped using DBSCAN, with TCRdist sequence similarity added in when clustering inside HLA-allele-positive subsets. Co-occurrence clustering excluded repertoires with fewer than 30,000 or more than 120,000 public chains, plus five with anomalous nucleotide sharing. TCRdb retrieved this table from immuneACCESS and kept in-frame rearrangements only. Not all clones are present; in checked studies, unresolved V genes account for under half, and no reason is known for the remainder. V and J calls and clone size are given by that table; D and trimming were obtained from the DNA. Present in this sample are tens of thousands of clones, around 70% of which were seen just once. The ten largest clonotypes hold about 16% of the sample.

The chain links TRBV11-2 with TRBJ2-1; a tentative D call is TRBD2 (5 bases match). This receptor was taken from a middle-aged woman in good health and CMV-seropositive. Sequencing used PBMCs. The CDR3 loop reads CASTSGNSVHRGTIAQFF. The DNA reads TGTGCCAGCACCTCTGGGAACTCGGTTCACCGGGGAACAATCGCGCAGTTCTTC. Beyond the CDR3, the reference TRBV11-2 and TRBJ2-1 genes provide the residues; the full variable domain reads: EAGVAQSPRYKIIEKRQSVAFWCNPISGHATLYWYQQILGQGPKLLIQFQNNGVVDDSQLPKDRFSAERLKGVDSTLKIQPAKLEDSAVYLCASTSGNSVHRGTIAQFFGPGTRLTVL.